This T cell receptor (beta chain) was obtained from a study of regulatory T cells in long-lasting Graves disease. The germline V gene has CDR1 LNHDA and CDR2 SQIVND (reference sequence). The CDR3 is made up of 12 amino acids. Between the trimmed V and J ends, which lost 3 bases and 8 bases, there was a span of 10 bases. Researchers made TCR beta libraries by using iRepertoire HTBI primers and running Arm-PCR on CDR3 regions. TCRdb re-analysed the multiplex PCR reads in MiXCR, keeping a single row per CDR3 protein. The sample has 300,000 to 400,000 distinct CDR3 sequences, about a sixth seen once; the top ten hold 35% to 45%. Time point given: newly diagnosed GD, antithyroid drugs for less than 3 months. The TCR library was prepared using RNA isolated from PBMCs.

The material sequenced was peripheral blood mononuclear cells (PBMCs), taken at new diagnosis, from a patient treated with antithyroid drugs. The chain couples TRBV19 to TRBJ1-2; D possibly corresponds to TRBD1 (6 bases). The sequence was obtained from a female donor with Graves disease. This CDR3 is CASSIDRIGYTF. CDR3 coding DNA: TGTGCCAGTAGTATCGACAGGATCGGCTACACCTTC.